This T cell receptor (beta chain) is drawn from a study of beta chain features in type 1 diabetes (dated by TCRdb to the late 2010s). In terms of the full investigation: No differences in mean age, gender distribution, total cell number or subset yield were found between patients and healthy donors. A total of 107,917,701 sorted cells were examined across all samples, and the number of cells per subset was strongly correlated with RNA yield. The study compared TCRB repertoires of sorted circulating CD4+ T cell subsets between recently diagnosed type 1 diabetes patients and matched healthy donors. Regulatory and stem cell-like memory subsets were isolated from only 8 patients and about 8 healthy donors, whereas naive and central memory subsets came from all 30 or so donors.

Comments on this clone: The antigen it binds to is not known. No qualities accompany the bases; no much larger clone lies one base away.

All of the isolated RNA was reverse transcribed with the High Capacity cDNA Reverse Transcription Kit, so expressed TCRB transcripts were sequenced. Deep immunoSEQ sequencing was applied to naive, central memory and regulatory T cell samples, giving an average of about 3.57 million total reads per sample. Sorted cells were lysed in RLT buffer, and RNA was extracted using DNase-treated RNeasy Micro or Mini kits according to cell number. Each cell subset was processed on its own to prevent cross-contamination, while patient and healthy donor samples were processed together. Using the immunoSEQ multiplex PCR, TCRB sequences were amplified from cDNA into 87-bp fragments spanning the CDR3 region. Sequencing of the amplicons was performed on the Illumina HiSeq platform. The authors' pipeline ran thus. PCR bias was corrected computationally using synthetic template baselines, and reads within Hamming distance 2 were collapsed, with unmergeable singletons discarded. Reads were aligned against IMGT so that V, D and J genes, CDR3 length and insertions or deletions at six rearrangement sites could be assigned. Clonotype counts were normalized to sorted cell number within each subset before computing true diversity and Gini coefficients with the tcR R package. Repertoire sharing was quantified using the overlap coefficient calculated on TCRB nucleotide sequences. As a proxy for the pre-selection repertoire, out-of-frame TCRB sequences from naive cells were analyzed. In its TCRdb copy, this immuneACCESS table keeps in-frame sequences only and misses some clones. Where compared with another copy, unresolved V genes explain less than half of these, and the others have no known cause. V and J calls and clone size come straight from that table; D and trimming were deduced from the DNA. A total of 970,000 or so clones appear in this sample, about a sixth of them only once. The top ten hold 0.02% to 0.03% of the sample.

From each donor, a single peripheral blood sample of around 120 mL on average was drawn into heparinised tubes. A BD FACSAria II was used to sort naive, central memory, regulatory and stem cell-like memory CD4+ T cells with a panel that included CD45RO, CCR7, CD25, CD127, CD95 and CD27. Every sorted population had a purity above 95%. PBMCs were separated immediately by Lymphoprep density gradient centrifugation and were stained directly, without being cultured. To minimize batch effects, samples were stained and sorted in pairs, one healthy donor with one patient per experiment. Findings and caveats that apply to the study as a whole: Because the HLA sub-analyses included only small numbers of individuals, any influence of HLA type on TCRB rearrangement was left unresolved. Shorter templates might be favored by PCR, yet because patient and control samples were amplified and corrected together, any such skew would affect both groups equally. In all four CD4+ subsets, TCRB CDR3 length was moderately but significantly shorter in type 1 diabetes patients. At VDJ recombination sites, patients with type 1 diabetes made fewer insertions and deleted more nucleotides, a pattern implying thymic rearrangement abnormalities. Naive, central memory and regulatory TCRB repertoires appeared to be more alike among patients than among healthy donors. Because cDNA was sequenced instead of genomic DNA, highly expressing activated cells could be over-represented, though the groups showed no difference in activation or CD3 levels.

CDR1 SNHLY and CDR2 FYNNEI are derived from the germline V gene. V ends up 6 bases short and J 5 bases short, with an unmatched junction base count of 6. Its CDR3 holds 14 amino acids, cysteine through phenylalanine. Only the CDR3 part of the read is kept: 42 bases, read in frame from the first base. Sequencing was performed on naive CD4+ T cells from blood. What the cell subset or site label conveys for this sample: true naive CD4+ T cells. The receptor's source is a woman between 18 and 29 years old in good health. The V and J segments used are TRBV2 and TRBJ1-5, with 8 bases aligning to TRBD1. The DNA is TGTGCCAGCAGCGAGGACAGGGTCGATCAGCCCCAGCATTTT. This sequence encodes CASSEDRVDQPQHF. The variable domain in full, with residues beyond the CDR3 obtained from the reference TRBV2 and TRBJ1-5 genes, is EPEVTQTPSHQVTQMGQEVILRCVPISNHLYFYWYRQILGQKVEFLVSFYNNEISEKSEIFDDQFSVERPDGSNFTLKIRSTKLEDSAMYFCASSEDRVDQPQHFGDGTRLSIL.